Following are 32 T cell receptor beta chains from one sample sequenced in a study of cytomegalovirus exposure and HLA in healthy donors (TCRdb year 2017). Library construction relied on the immunoSEQ multiplex PCR assay. For the multiplex PCR, a mixture combining 60 forward primers for TCR Vbeta segments and 13 reverse primers for TCR Jbeta segments was used. Drawn from immuneACCESS, this table holds only the in-frame rearrangements with V and J called that TCRdb kept. Clones are partly lost; checked studies trace under half to an unresolved V gene and leave the rest unexplained. The sample data list more than 85,000 clones, and roughly 76% of these were observed just once. The biggest ten clones account for less than 9.5% of the sample. Sequenced: PBMCs. All receptors come from a woman between 45 and 65 years old in good health and CMV-seropositive.

In regard to this clone: Additional DNA sequences in this sample encode the identical CDR3. The chain is built from TRBV4-2 and TRBJ2-1, with D possibly TRBD1 on 5 matching bases. CDR3 length equals 16 residues. The V end lost 1 base, the J end lost 1 base, and 11 bases lay between the germline ends. CDR1 LGHNA and CDR2 YNFKEQ come from the germline V gene. The DNA for the CDR3 is TGTGCCAGCAGCCAAGGGGTGGCAGGGTCCTACAATGAGCAGTTCTTC. Residues: CASSQGVAGSYNEQFF.

The chain links TRBV11-3 to TRBJ2-2; maybe TRBD2 (5 bases). Germline V gives CDR1 SGHNT, CDR2 YENEEA. V lost 5 bases and J lost 6, with 10 bases in between. The CDR3 extends over 13 amino acids. The CDR3 sequence is CASSPGVSGELFF. CDR3 nucleotides: TGTGCCAGCAGCCCCGGGGTTTCCGGGGAGCTGTTTTTT.

In the case of this clone: An end of the junction does not agree with germline; a read error may underlie this. The V call is TRBV11-2, the J call TRBJ2-1; possibly TRBD1 for D (5 bases). The CDR3 runs to 15 residues. Per germline, CDR1 SGHAT and CDR2 FQNNGV. The CDR3 bases are TGTGCCAGCAGCTTAGATCCAGGGTCCTACAATGGGCAGTTCTTC. Translated: CASSLDPGSYNGQFF.

This chain connects TRBV7-2 to TRBJ2-5; D unresolved. The V end lost 1 base, the J end lost 0 bases, and 9 bases lay between the germline ends. The germline CDR1 and CDR2 sequences are SGHTA and FQGNSA. The CDR3 sequence is 15 residues long. This CDR3 is CASSLESGYQETQYF. The DNA of the CDR3 is TGTGCCAGCAGCTTAGAGTCCGGGTACCAAGAGACCCAGTACTTC.

A few counts support this clone. The chain recombines TRBV5-4 with TRBJ1-2; 8 bases match TRBD1. The CDR3 runs to 14 residues. Germline V gives CDR1 SGHNT, CDR2 YYREEE (reference sequence). The V gene end was trimmed by 2 bases and the J gene end by 4 bases; junction bases not matched to a gene: 4. CDR3 amino acids: CASSLIGQGYGYTF. The CDR3 nucleotides are TGTGCCAGCAGCTTAATCGGACAGGGCTATGGCTACACCTTC.

Concerning this clone: Other DNA sequences in the sample encode the same CDR3. This chain links TRBV21-1 with TRBJ2-1; TRBD1, as called in the table, went unchecked against the DNA. TRBV21-1 is a pseudogene locus. This CDR3 spans 15 amino acids. In DNA, the CDR3 is TGTGCCACTCCCACTACAGGGGACTCCTACAATGAGCAGTTCTTC. It yields the protein CATPTTGDSYNEQFF.

This chain joins TRBV11-2 and TRBJ2-5; weak D call: TRBD1 (6 bases). V lost 0 bases and J lost 7, with 15 bases in between. The CDR3 extends over 15 amino acids. Germline CDR1 SGHAT, CDR2 FQNNGV. The CDR3: CASSLEFGWGLTQYF. The CDR3, as DNA: TGTGCCAGCAGCTTAGAGTTCGGGTGGGGGCTGACCCAGTACTTC.

V gene TRBV9 combines with J gene TRBJ1-1; 8 nucleotides align to TRBD1. V lost 6 bases, J lost 4 bases, and 11 bases stayed unmatched. Looked up from germline, CDR1 is SGDLS and CDR2 is YYNGEE. The CDR3 is 15 amino acids. The CDR3 region is CASTAGGAMSTEAFF. CDR3 nucleotides: TGTGCCAGCACCGCAGGGGGCGCCATGAGCACTGAAGCTTTCTTT.

Comments on this clone: One junction end does not reproduce the germline sequence, and a read error may be involved. The chain couples TRBV6-1 to TRBJ2-6; perhaps TRBD1 as D (6 bases). Germline V gene lookup returns CDR1 MNHNS and CDR2 SASEGT. The CDR3 loop spans 15 amino acids. The CDR3 DNA reads TGTGCCAGCAGTGAAGGGGTACTGGGGGCCAACGGCCTGACTTTC. This translates into CASSEGVLGANGLTF.

The table lists this clone with a few counts. CDR3 nucleotide sequence: TGTGCCAGCAGTTACTCGAGTACGAATGAAGCTTTCTTT. This translates into CASSYSSTNEAFF. The chain links TRBV6-6 to TRBJ1-1; D gene unclear. CDR1 and CDR2 from the germline V gene are MNHNY and SVGAGI (reference sequence). CDR3 length equals 13 residues. The V gene lost 0 bases and the J gene lost 7 bases, with 9 bases spanning the gap.

This chain links TRBV5-4 with TRBJ2-1; 9 nucleotides agree with TRBD2. CDR1 SGHNT and CDR2 YYREEE come from the germline V gene (reference sequence). The length of the CDR3 is 15 residues. V was clipped by 0 bases and J by 6 bases; unmatched bases: 4. The CDR3 protein is CASSLGAGGPNEQFF. The DNA for the CDR3 is TGTGCCAGCAGCTTGGGTGCGGGAGGGCCCAATGAGCAGTTCTTC.

The chain joins TRBV6-1 to TRBJ2-5; 10 bases are a match to TRBD1. The germline V gene has CDR1 MNHNS and CDR2 SASEGT. The CDR3 contains 16 residues. After removal of 4 bases from V and 7 bases from J, the junction contained 12 bases not matched to a gene. CDR3 residues: CASSAARDRGIRTQYF. Written as DNA, the CDR3 is TGTGCCAGCAGTGCAGCCCGGGACAGGGGAATAAGGACCCAGTACTTC.

This clone was detected a few times. The CDR3 DNA follows: TGTGCCAGCAGTCATAGGGGGACAGGGCCGGTCGCAGATACGCAGTATTTT. This gives the protein CASSHRGTGPVADTQYF. The chain has TRBV5-4 and TRBJ2-3, with TRBD1 identical over 9 bases. The CDR3 sequence is 17 residues long. The V gene's germline CDR1 is SGHNT and CDR2 YYREEE (reference sequence). The V segment lost 5 bases and the J segment 4 bases; nucleotides outside the gene matches: 14.

The V gene is TRBV7-2, the J gene TRBJ1-1, with D uncertain. CDR1 is SGHTA and CDR2 is FQGNSA in the germline V gene. The CDR3 consists of 15 residues. V was pared by 5 bases and J by 1 base, with 14 bases between. Here the CDR3 DNA reads TGTGCCAGCAGCCGGACTCTTATTGGGAACACTGAAGCTTTCTTT. This encodes CASSRTLIGNTEAFF.

The CDR3 loop reads CASSLGTGGYEQYF. CDR3 bases: TGTGCCAGCAGCCTCGGGACAGGGGGTTACGAGCAGTACTTC. The rearrangement links TRBV5-4 to TRBJ2-7; 11 bases line up with TRBD1. Germline CDR1 is SGHNT and CDR2 is YYREEE (reference sequence). The CDR3 covers 14 residues. Trimming took 4 bases from V and 4 from J; bases not matched to a gene: 4.

This clone was counted between two and nine times. V is TRBV9 and J is TRBJ2-3; 7 nucleotides line up with TRBD2. The V gene end was trimmed by 0 bases and the J gene end by 0 bases; junction bases not matched to a gene: 7. The length of the CDR3 is 17 residues. Germline assignment: CDR1 SGDLS and CDR2 YYNGEE. CDR3 sequence: CASSVGRGGSSTDTQYF. In DNA form, the CDR3 reads TGTGCCAGCAGCGTAGGTCGCGGGGGATCTAGCACAGATACGCAGTATTTT.

The chain links TRBV18 to TRBJ2-1; 7 bases map to TRBD2. J lost 4 bases, V lost 9 bases, and 9 bases had no gene match. Germline CDR1 reads KGHSH; CDR2 reads LQKENI. This CDR3 spans 14 amino acids. CDR3 nucleotides: TGTGCCAGTTTGAGCGGGGCCGAGTACAATGAGCAGTTCTTC. Translating gives CASLSGAEYNEQFF.

The genes are TRBV7-8 and TRBJ2-3; 13 bases are a match to TRBD2. The CDR3 contains 18 residues. Germline CDR1 SGHVS, CDR2 FQNEAQ. Trimming cost V 5 bases and J 8 bases; bases outside gene matches: 16. The CDR3: CASSPQSGLAGRGGTQYF. In nucleotides, the CDR3 is TGTGCCAGCAGCCCCCAGTCGGGACTAGCGGGGAGAGGGGGTACGCAGTATTTT.

J is TRBJ2-1 and V is TRBV12-1; the DNA was not used to check the table's D call, TRBD2. TRBV12-1 is classified as a pseudogene. The CDR3 loop spans 15 amino acids. CDR3 loop: CASSPRLVPDNEQFF. CDR3 in DNA: TGTGCCAGCAGCCCGAGACTAGTCCCCGACAATGAGCAGTTCTTC.

This chain joins TRBV13 and TRBJ2-7, with 7 bases aligning to TRBD1. The germline V gene has CDR1 PRHDT and CDR2 FYEKMQ (reference sequence). The CDR3 has 14 residues. V gave up 5 bases and J gave up 1 base; unmatched junction bases: 5. This chain's CDR3 is CASSEQGISYEQYF. CDR3 in DNA: TGTGCCAGCAGCGAACAGGGGATTTCCTACGAGCAGTACTTC.

This sequence joins TRBV7-8 and TRBJ1-2; 7 bases fit TRBD1. The trim removed 5 bases at V and 2 bases at J, leaving 5 bases unmatched. The CDR3 extends over 14 amino acids. The V gene's germline CDR1 is SGHVS and CDR2 FQNEAQ. CDR3 sequence: CASSLGTDNYGYTF. CDR3 bases: TGTGCCAGCAGCCTTGGGACAGACAACTATGGCTACACCTTC.

The chain joins TRBV4-2 to TRBJ2-7; D is perhaps TRBD2 (6 bases). The CDR3 consists of 13 residues. From germline, CDR1 is LGHNA and CDR2 YNFKEQ. The ends were cut back, 4 bases at V and 3 bases at J, with 10 bases in the middle. The DNA for the CDR3 is TGTGCCAGCAGCCTGGGACTGGACTACGAGCAGTACTTC. Residues: CASSLGLDYEQYF.

V is TRBV9 and J is TRBJ2-5; 11 nucleotides line up with TRBD1. The closer fit of TRBJ2-7 to the DNA end suggests the J call may be wrong. This CDR3 is 14 amino acids long. In germline, CDR1 is SGDLS, CDR2 YYNGEE. The CDR3: CASSKGQGAYEQYF. Written as DNA, the CDR3 is TGTGCCAGCAGCAAAGGACAGGGGGCTTACGAGCAGTACTTC.

The rearrangement uses TRBV19 and TRBJ2-5; D unclear. V was clipped by 2 bases and J by 5 bases, with 12 bases between them. Germline V gene sequence: CDR1 LNHDA, CDR2 SQIVND (reference sequence). The CDR3 spans 14 residues. The CDR3 is CASSINSGLETQYF. The CDR3 DNA is TGTGCCAGTAGTATAAATTCGGGTCTCGAGACCCAGTACTTC.

This rearrangement joins TRBV7-2 to TRBJ2-7; 9 bases match TRBD1. Trimming removed 2 bases from V and 4 bases from J; junction bases left unmatched: 3. This CDR3 is built from 14 residues. CDR1 is SGHTA, CDR2 FQGNSA, per germline. Here the CDR3 reads CASSLRDRVYEQYF. The CDR3 DNA reads TGTGCCAGCAGCTTAAGGGACAGGGTTTACGAGCAGTACTTC.

The chain joins TRBV5-6 to TRBJ1-6; 7 bases are a match to TRBD1. Germline CDR1 is SGHDT and CDR2 is YYEEEE. V shed 4 bases, J shed 3 bases, and the junction held 7 bases outside the gene matches. This CDR3 region has 16 residues. CDR3 region: CASSPPGGIYNSPLHF. CDR3 DNA sequence: TGTGCCAGCAGCCCCCCAGGGGGTATCTATAATTCACCCCTCCACTTT. The whole variable domain, remainder taken from reference TRBV5-6 and TRBJ1-6, is DAGVTQSPTHLIKTRGQQVTLRCSPKSGHDTVSWYQQALGQGPQFIFQYYEEEERQRGNFPDRFSGHQFPNYSSELNVNALLLGDSALYLCASSPPGGIYNSPLHFGNGTRLTVT.

The chain recombines TRBV5-6 with TRBJ1-3, with no clear D. Trimming took off 4 bases at V and 0 bases at J, with 5 bases between the two ends. The CDR3 length is 13 residues. CDR1 and CDR2 from the germline V gene are SGHDT and YYEEEE. The CDR3 region has the DNA TGTGCCAGCAGCCCTATCTCTGGAAACACCATATATTTT. Its translation is CASSPISGNTIYF.

This clone was observed a few times. One junction end does not reproduce the germline sequence, and a read error may be involved. Here the CDR3 reads CASSPQRTGSGANGLTF. CDR3 bases: TGCGCCAGCAGCCCTCAGAGGACAGGGTCTGGGGCCAACGGCCTGACTTTC. The chain couples TRBV4-3 to TRBJ2-6, with 8 bases aligning to TRBD1. From germline, CDR1 is LGHNA and CDR2 YSLEER. This CDR3 has 17 amino acids.

The chain employs TRBV7-9 and TRBJ1-4; the D gene is possibly TRBD1 (5 bases). The CDR3 totals 15 residues. The germline V and J ends were trimmed by 4 bases and 2 bases, with 11 bases remaining between them. The germline V gene encodes CDR1 SEHNR and CDR2 FQNEAQ (reference sequence). CDR3 in amino acids: CASSSTGGTNEKLFF. In DNA, the CDR3 is TGTGCCAGCAGCTCAACGGGGGGGACTAATGAAAAACTGTTTTTT.

J is TRBJ2-3 and V is TRBV5-5, with D tentatively TRBD1 (6 bases). Germline CDR1 reads SGHKS; CDR2 reads YYEKEE (reference sequence). V was shortened by 0 bases and J by 5 bases, with 16 bases between the two germline ends. The CDR3 covers 16 residues. This CDR3 reads CASSLETGGYRDTQYF. The CDR3 DNA is TGTGCCAGCAGCTTGGAGACAGGCGGCTATAGAGATACGCAGTATTTT.

The chain couples TRBV6-5 to TRBJ1-2; tentatively, D is TRBD1 (6 bases). The CDR3 extends over 13 amino acids. Germline V gene lookup returns CDR1 MNHEY and CDR2 SVGAGI. The V gene lost 4 bases and the J gene lost 2 bases, with 8 bases spanning the gap. The CDR3 DNA reads as TGTGCCAGCAGTTCAGGGGTCAACTATGGCTACACCTTC. It encodes CASSSGVNYGYTF.

This clone was seen a handful of times. The chain couples TRBV7-9 to TRBJ2-7; a possible D gene is TRBD1 (6 bases). The CDR3 runs to 14 residues. The V end was cut by 5 bases, the J end by 2 bases, with 13 bases between. In germline, CDR1 is SEHNR, CDR2 FQNEAQ (reference sequence). The CDR3 protein is CASSPWTVTYEQYF. DNA for the CDR3: TGTGCCAGCAGCCCGTGGACAGTTACCTACGAGCAGTACTTC.